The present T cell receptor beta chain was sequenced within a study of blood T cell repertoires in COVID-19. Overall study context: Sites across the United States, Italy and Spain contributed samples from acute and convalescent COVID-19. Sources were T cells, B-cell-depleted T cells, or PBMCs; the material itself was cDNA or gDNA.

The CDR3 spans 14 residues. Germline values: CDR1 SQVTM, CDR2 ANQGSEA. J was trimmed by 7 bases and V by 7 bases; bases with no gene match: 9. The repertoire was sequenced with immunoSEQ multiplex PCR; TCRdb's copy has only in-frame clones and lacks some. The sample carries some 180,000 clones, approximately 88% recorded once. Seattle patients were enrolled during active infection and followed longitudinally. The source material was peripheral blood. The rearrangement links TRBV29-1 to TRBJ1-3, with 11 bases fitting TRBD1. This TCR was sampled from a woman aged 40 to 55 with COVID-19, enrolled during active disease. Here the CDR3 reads CSAYPGTGGNTIYF. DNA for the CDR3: TGCAGCGCTTACCCCGGGACAGGGGGGAACACCATATATTTT.